The 14 T cell receptor beta chains below come from one sample, sequenced in a study of blood T cell repertoires in COVID-19. The method was immunoSEQ multiplex PCR; TCRdb's version includes in-frame clones alone and lacks a portion of them. The table has about 260,000 clones, around nine tenths seen once; the top ten hold about 10%. The sample taken for sequencing was peripheral blood. The origin of the receptors is a man aged 40-49 years who had recovered from COVID-19.

Ten or more counts support this clone. This chain joins TRBV30 and TRBJ2-2, with D uncertain. CDR1 is GTSNPN, CDR2 SVGIG, per germline (reference sequence). V gave up 2 bases and J gave up 6 bases, with 7 bases separating them. This CDR3 region has 12 residues. Written as DNA, the CDR3 is TGTGCCTGGAGTAAGAGATCCGGGGAGCTGTTTTTT. Its protein is CAWSKRSGELFF.

This clone has a single count. CDR3 coding DNA: TGTGCCAGCAGCGTAGGGGCGGGCGACTGGGACACTGAAGCTTTCTTT. Translating it yields CASSVGAGDWDTEAFF. The rearrangement links TRBV9 to TRBJ1-1; D is unclear. The CDR3 loop spans 16 amino acids. The germline V gene has CDR1 SGDLS and CDR2 YYNGEE. The germline V and J ends were trimmed by 0 bases and 3 bases, with 15 bases remaining between them.

This chain connects TRBV18 to TRBJ1-3; weak D call: TRBD1 (5 bases). The CDR3 sequence is 21 residues long. V was pared by 1 base and J by 0 bases, with 25 bases between. In germline, CDR1 is KGHSH, CDR2 LQKENI. The CDR3 DNA sequence: TGTGCCAGCTCACCACTGCCAGGGAAAAGTTTTAAAGGAATCTCTGGAAACACCATATATTTT. It specifies CASSPLPGKSFKGISGNTIYF.

This chain links TRBV15 with TRBJ2-5; no reliable D call. The CDR3 is 13 residues long. Trimming pared 0 bases from V and 5 bases from J, leaving 7 bases between. Germline V lookup: CDR1 LNHNV, CDR2 YYDKDF (reference sequence). As DNA, the CDR3 is TGTGCCACCAGCAGAGATGGCAGGGAGACCCAGTACTTC. Amino acid sequence: CATSRDGRETQYF.

V and J are TRBV6-4 and TRBJ2-7; 10 bases line up with TRBD1. The germline V gene has CDR1 MRHNA and CDR2 SNTAGT. The ends lost 6 bases at V and 6 bases at J; junction bases unmatched: 8. This CDR3 is built from 14 residues. The CDR3: CASSRRTGGLEQYF. In DNA form, the CDR3 reads TGTGCCAGCAGCCGGAGGACAGGGGGTCTCGAGCAGTACTTC.

J is TRBJ2-1 and V is TRBV9, with 7 bases matching TRBD1. V trimming: 1 base; J trimming: 8 bases; junction bases outside the gene matches: 3. This CDR3 is built from 13 residues. Looked up from germline, CDR1 is SGDLS and CDR2 is YYNGEE. CDR3 loop: CASSVRTGDEQFF. CDR3 coding DNA: TGTGCCAGCAGCGTACGGACAGGCGATGAGCAGTTCTTC.

In DNA form, the CDR3 reads TGTGCCAGCAGCAACAGTGACCGCCGGTTTGCTGATACGCAGTATTTT. Its protein product is CASSNSDRRFADTQYF. The J gene is TRBJ2-3, the V gene TRBV7-9; no definite D call. Trimming took off 5 bases at V and 6 bases at J, with 21 bases between the two ends. CDR1 and CDR2 (germline): SEHNR, FQNEAQ (reference sequence). The CDR3 has 16 residues.

The chain links TRBV11-2 to TRBJ2-5; tentative D call: TRBD1 (6 bases). The CDR3 runs 14 residues. V shed 6 bases and J shed 7 bases, with 18 bases lying between them. CDR1 and CDR2 (germline): SGHAT, FQNNGV. The CDR3 DNA follows: TGTGCCAGCAGAGAGACTGGACAGCTGGGGACCCAGTACTTC. Amino acid sequence: CASRETGQLGTQYF.

The V call is TRBV3-1 (or the pseudogene TRBV3-2), the J call TRBJ1-2; 8 bases agree with TRBD1. This CDR3 comprises 15 residues. CDR1 is LGHDT, CDR2 YNNKEL, per germline (reference sequence). J gave up 5 bases and V 1 base, and 6 bases lay outside the gene matches. The chain's CDR3 is CASSQGADRVYGYTF. CDR3 DNA: TGTGCCAGCAGCCAAGGGGCGGACAGGGTTTATGGCTACACCTTC.

The rearrangement uses TRBV6-5 and TRBJ1-1; TRBD1 matches 8 bases. The length of the CDR3 is 15 residues. Germline CDR1 MNHEY, CDR2 SVGAGI. Trimming at V came to 6 bases and at J to 4 bases, leaving 10 bases not matched to a gene. CDR3 protein: CASREDRVGFTEAFF. CDR3 nucleotides: TGTGCCAGCAGAGAGGACAGGGTTGGTTTCACTGAAGCTTTCTTT.

V gene TRBV7-2 combines with J gene TRBJ2-7; 7 positions match TRBD2. The CDR3 totals 14 residues. Germline V gene data show CDR1 as SGHTA and CDR2 as FQGNSA. The ends lost 1 base at V and 6 bases at J; junction bases unmatched: 6. DNA for the CDR3: TGTGCCAGCAGCTTAGGGACTAGAGTCTTCGAGCAGTACTTC. It yields the protein CASSLGTRVFEQYF.

CDR3 DNA: TGTGCCAGCTCACCCGGACTAGCGGGGGCCCCCAGCTCCTACAATGAGCAGTTCTTC. It is translated as CASSPGLAGAPSSYNEQFF. The rearrangement uses TRBV18 and TRBJ2-1; 13 bases align to TRBD2. The V and J ends lost 3 bases and 0 bases, in that order; junction bases with no gene match: 8. Germline V gene lookup returns CDR1 KGHSH and CDR2 LQKENI. This CDR3 has 19 amino acids.

The rearrangement links TRBV7-9 to TRBJ2-3; D might be TRBD2 (5 bases). The CDR3 consists of 17 residues. The V gene lost 1 base and the J gene lost 3 bases, with 17 bases spanning the gap. Germline V gene sequence: CDR1 SEHNR, CDR2 FQNEAQ (reference sequence). The CDR3 DNA is TGTGCCAGCAGCTTAGTGCCGCGTGGAGGAGTAACAGATACGCAGTATTTT. This translates into CASSLVPRGGVTDTQYF.

The genes are TRBV4-3 and TRBJ2-2, with D perhaps TRBD2 (5 bases). Germline assignment: CDR1 LGHNA and CDR2 YSLEER. Trimming pared 0 bases from V and 6 bases from J, leaving 11 bases between. CDR3 length: 15 residues. As DNA, the CDR3 is TGCGCCAGCAGCCAAGATTTTTTGAGGGCCGGGGAGCTGTTTTTT. As protein: CASSQDFLRAGELFF.